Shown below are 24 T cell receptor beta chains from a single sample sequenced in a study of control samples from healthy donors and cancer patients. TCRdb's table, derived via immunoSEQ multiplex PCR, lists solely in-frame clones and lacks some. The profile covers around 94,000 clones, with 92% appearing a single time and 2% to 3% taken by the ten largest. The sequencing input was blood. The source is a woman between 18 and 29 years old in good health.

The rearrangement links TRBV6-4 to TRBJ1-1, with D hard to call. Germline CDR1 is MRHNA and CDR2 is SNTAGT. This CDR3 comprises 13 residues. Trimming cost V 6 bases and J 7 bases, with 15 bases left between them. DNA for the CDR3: TGTGCCAGCAGCGGCCAACAGACGGGTGAAGCTTTCTTT. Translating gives CASSGQQTGEAFF.

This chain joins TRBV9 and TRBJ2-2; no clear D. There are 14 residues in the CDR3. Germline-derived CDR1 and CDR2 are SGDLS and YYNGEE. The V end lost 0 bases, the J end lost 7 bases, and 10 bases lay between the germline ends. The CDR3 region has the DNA TGTGCCAGCAGCGTAGTGGATGGGAACGGGGAGCTGTTTTTT. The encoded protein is CASSVVDGNGELFF.

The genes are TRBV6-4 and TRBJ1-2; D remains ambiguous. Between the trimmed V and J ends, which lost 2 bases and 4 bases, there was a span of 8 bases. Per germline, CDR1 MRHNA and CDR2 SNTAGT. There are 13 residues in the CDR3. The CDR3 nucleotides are TGTGCCAGCAGTGACAACGGCTTCTATGGCTACACCTTC. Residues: CASSDNGFYGYTF.

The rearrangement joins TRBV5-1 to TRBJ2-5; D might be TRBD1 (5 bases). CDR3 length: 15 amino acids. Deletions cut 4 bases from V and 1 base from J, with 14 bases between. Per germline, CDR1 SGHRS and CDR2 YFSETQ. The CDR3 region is CASSPNGHGQETQYF. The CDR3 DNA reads TGCGCCAGCAGCCCGAACGGACACGGCCAAGAGACCCAGTACTTC.

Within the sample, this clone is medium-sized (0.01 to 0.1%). The chain's CDR3 is CASSLYRGNEAFF. The CDR3 nucleotides read TGTGCCAGCAGTTTATACAGGGGAAATGAAGCTTTCTTT. This chain uses TRBV12-3 or TRBV12-4 with TRBJ1-1; 7 bases align to TRBD1. The J segment lost 7 bases and the V segment lost 2 bases, leaving 4 bases of the junction unmatched. The CDR3 is 13 amino acids.

Written as DNA, the CDR3 is TGTGCCAGCAGTGAGATTGGGCCTGGAAACACCATATATTTT. Amino acids: CASSEIGPGNTIYF. The V and J genes are TRBV6-1 and TRBJ1-3, with D uncertain. CDR1 and CDR2 (germline): MNHNS, SASEGT. The CDR3 has 14 residues. V dropped 3 bases and J dropped 2 bases, with 8 bases sitting between them.

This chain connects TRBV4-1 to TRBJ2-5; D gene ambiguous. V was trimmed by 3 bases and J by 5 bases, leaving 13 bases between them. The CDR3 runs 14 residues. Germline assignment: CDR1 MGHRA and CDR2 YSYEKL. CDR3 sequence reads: CASSHRIGRETQYF. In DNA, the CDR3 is TGCGCCAGCAGCCATAGGATAGGGCGGGAGACCCAGTACTTC.

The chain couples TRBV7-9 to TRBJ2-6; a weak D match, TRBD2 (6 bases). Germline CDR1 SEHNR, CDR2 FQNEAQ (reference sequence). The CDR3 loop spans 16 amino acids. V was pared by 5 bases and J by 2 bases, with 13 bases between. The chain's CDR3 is CASSQDSGAGANVLTF. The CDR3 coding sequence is TGTGCCAGCAGCCAAGATTCGGGAGCTGGGGCCAACGTCCTGACTTTC.

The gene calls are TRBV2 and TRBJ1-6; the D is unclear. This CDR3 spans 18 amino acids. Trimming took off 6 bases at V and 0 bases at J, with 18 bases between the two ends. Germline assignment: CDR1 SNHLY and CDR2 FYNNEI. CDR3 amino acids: CASSPSKDPSSYNSPLHF. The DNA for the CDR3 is TGTGCCAGCAGCCCTTCTAAGGACCCAAGCTCCTATAATTCACCCCTCCACTTT.

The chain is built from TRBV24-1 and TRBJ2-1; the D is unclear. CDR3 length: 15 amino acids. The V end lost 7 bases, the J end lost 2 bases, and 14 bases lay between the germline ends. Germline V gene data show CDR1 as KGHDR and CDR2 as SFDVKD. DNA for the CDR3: TGTGCCACCAGCGATCCGGCAAGTACCTACAATGAGCAGTTCTTC. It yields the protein CATSDPASTYNEQFF.

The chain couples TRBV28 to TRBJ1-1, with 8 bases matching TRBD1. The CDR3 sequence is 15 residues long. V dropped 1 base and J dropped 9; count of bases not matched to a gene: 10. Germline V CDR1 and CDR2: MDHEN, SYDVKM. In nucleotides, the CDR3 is TGTGCCAGCAGTTTATCTGGGACAGGACGCGCCAAAGCTTTCTTT. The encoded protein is CASSLSGTGRAKAFF.

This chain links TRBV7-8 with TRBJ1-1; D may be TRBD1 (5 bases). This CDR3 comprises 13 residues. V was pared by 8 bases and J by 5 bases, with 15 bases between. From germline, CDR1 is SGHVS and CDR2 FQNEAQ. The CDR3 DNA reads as TGTGCCAGCGGAAATCGACAGACAACTGAAGCTTTCTTT. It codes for CASGNRQTTEAFF. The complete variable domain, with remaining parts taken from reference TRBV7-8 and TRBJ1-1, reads GAGVSQSPRYKVAKRGQDVALRCDPISGHVSLFWYQQALGQGPEFLTYFQNEAQLDKSGLPSDRFFAERPEGSVSTLKIQRTQQEDSAVYLCASGNRQTTEAFFGQGTRLTVV.

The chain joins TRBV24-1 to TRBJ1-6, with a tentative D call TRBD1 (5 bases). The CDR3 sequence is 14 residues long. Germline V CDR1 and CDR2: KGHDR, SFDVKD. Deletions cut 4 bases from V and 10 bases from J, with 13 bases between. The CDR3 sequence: CATSEGGGRSPLHF. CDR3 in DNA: TGTGCCACCAGTGAGGGGGGAGGTCGCTCACCCCTCCACTTT.

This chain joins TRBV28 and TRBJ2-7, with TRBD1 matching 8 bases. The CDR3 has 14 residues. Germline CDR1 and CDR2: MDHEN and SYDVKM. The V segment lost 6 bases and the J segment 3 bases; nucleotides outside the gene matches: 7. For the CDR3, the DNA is TGTGCCAGCAGACGACAAACAGGGGGCTACGAGCAGTACTTC. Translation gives CASRRQTGGYEQYF. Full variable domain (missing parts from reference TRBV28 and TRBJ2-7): DVKVTQSSRYLVKRTGEKVFLECVQDMDHENMFWYRQDPGLGLRLIYFSYDVKMKEKGDIPEGYSVSREKKERFSLILESASTNQTSMYLCASRRQTGGYEQYFGPGTRLTVT.

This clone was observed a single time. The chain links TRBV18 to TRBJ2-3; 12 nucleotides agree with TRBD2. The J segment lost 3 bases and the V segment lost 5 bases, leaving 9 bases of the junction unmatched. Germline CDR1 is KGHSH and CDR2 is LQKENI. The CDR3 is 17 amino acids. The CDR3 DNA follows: TGTGCCAGCTCAACCCAGACTAGCGGGAGTTTGACAGATACGCAGTATTTT. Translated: CASSTQTSGSLTDTQYF.

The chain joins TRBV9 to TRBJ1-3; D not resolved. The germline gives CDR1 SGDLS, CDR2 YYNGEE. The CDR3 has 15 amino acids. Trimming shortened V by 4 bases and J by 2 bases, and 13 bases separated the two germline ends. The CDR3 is CASSPPGSAGNTIYF. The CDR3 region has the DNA TGTGCCAGCAGCCCCCCTGGGAGCGCTGGAAACACCATATATTTT.

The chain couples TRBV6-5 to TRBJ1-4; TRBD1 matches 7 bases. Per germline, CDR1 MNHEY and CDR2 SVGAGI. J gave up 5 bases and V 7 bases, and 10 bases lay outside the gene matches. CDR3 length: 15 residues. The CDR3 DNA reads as TGTGCCAGCAAGGTGCGGACAGGTTCGAATGAAAAACTGTTTTTT. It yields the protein CASKVRTGSNEKLFF.

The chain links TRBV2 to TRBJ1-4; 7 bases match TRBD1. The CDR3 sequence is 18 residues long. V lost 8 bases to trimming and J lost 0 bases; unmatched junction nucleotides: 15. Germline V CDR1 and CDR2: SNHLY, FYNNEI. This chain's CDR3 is CASGGDSFSTATNEKLFF. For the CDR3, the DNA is TGTGCCAGCGGGGGGGACAGCTTCAGCACAGCAACTAATGAAAAACTGTTTTTT.

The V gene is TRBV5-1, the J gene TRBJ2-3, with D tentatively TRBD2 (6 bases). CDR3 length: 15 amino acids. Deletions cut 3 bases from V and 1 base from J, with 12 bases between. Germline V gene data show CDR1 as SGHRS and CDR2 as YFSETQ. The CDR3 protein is CASSWRGRGTDTQYF. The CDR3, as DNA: TGCGCCAGCAGCTGGAGGGGACGAGGCACAGATACGCAGTATTTT.

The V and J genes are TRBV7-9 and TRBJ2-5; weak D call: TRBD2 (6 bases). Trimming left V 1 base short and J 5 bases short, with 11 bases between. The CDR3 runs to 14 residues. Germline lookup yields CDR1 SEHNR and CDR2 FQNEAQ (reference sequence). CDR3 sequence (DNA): TGTGCCAGCAGCTTAGTTCTCGGGAGTGAGACCCAGTACTTC. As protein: CASSLVLGSETQYF.

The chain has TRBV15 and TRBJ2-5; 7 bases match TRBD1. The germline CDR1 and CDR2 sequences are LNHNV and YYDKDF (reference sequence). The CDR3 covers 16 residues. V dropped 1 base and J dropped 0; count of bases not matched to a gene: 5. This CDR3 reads CATSRVEQGYQETQYF. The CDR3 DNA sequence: TGTGCCACCAGCAGAGTGGAACAGGGGTACCAAGAGACCCAGTACTTC.

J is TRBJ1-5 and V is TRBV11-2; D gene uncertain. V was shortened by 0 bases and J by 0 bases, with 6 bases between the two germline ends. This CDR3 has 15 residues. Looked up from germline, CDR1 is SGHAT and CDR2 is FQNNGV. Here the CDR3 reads CASSLDPNSNQPQHF. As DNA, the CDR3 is TGTGCCAGCAGCTTAGATCCCAATAGCAATCAGCCCCAGCATTTT.

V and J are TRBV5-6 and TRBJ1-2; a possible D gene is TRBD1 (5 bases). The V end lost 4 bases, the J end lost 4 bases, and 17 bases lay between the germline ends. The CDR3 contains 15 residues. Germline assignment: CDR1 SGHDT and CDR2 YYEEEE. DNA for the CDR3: TGTGCCAGCAGCCCCCGGGCAGGGCGATCCTATGGCTACACCTTC. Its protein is CASSPRAGRSYGYTF.

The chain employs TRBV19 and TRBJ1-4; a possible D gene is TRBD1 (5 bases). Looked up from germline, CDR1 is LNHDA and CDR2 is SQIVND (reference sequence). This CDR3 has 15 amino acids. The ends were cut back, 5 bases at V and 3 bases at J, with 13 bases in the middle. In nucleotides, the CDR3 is TGTGCCAGTAGTCCTCAGGGAGCTTCTAATGAAAAACTGTTTTTT. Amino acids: CASSPQGASNEKLFF. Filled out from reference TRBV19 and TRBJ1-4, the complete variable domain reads DGGITQSPKYLFRKEGQNVTLSCEQNLNHDAMYWYRQDPGQGLRLIYYSQIVNDFQKGDIAEGYSVSREKKESFPLTVTSAQKNPTAFYLCASSPQGASNEKLFFGSGTQLSVL.